This entry describes one TCR beta chain. This clonotype was counted ten times or more. What antigen it recognizes has not been identified. Base qualities are not at hand, and no much larger clone is one base apart. The trim is 2 bases for V and 1 base for J, with a gap of 9 bases between the germline ends. CDR1 and CDR2 are drawn from the germline V gene: SGDLS, YYNGEE. There are 14 amino acids in the CDR3, from cysteine to phenylalanine inclusive. CDR3 DNA only is kept here, 42 bases in frame from base 1. The data belong to a study of Graves' ophthalmopathy and Graves' hyperthyroidism (dated by TCRdb to the late 2010s). In the study overall: A patient counted as having stable hyperthyroidism if there was no progression to ophthalmopathy within 18 months of follow-up. In total, some 130 blood samples were TCR-sequenced: 40 to 45 ophthalmopathy, around 75 hyperthyroidism and some 17 hyperthyroidism-to-ophthalmopathy patients. A discovery set of 90 to 100 patients (about 45 ophthalmopathy, 57 stable hyperthyroidism) was enrolled to explore V-J signatures distinguishing ophthalmopathy from hyperthyroidism. T-cell repertoires of thyroid tissue and blood were compared in 5 or 6 hyperthyroidism patients. The independent validation cohort included under 20 hyperthyroidism patients plus 17 patients who later progressed from hyperthyroidism to ophthalmopathy. After sampling, hyperthyroidism patients received methimazole starting at 30 mg daily, and ophthalmopathy patients received high-dose intravenous methylprednisolone. The study used signatures of the TCR beta repertoire to tell Graves' ophthalmopathy apart from Graves' hyperthyroidism and to predict which patients would progress to ophthalmopathy. Results and caveats for the whole study, not just this receptor: In validation, the model predicted ophthalmopathy progression with about 64% sensitivity and approximately 72% specificity; some twelve predicted patients were CT-confirmed with GO in a median of about 6.2 months. Among expanded thyroid clonotypes with frequency above 0.001, most also showed up in blood, which suggests that blood repertoires may reflect the thyroid immune response. Sample size was not predetermined statistically, and investigators were not blinded to group allocation. In cross-validation, the 13-signature model distinguished ophthalmopathy from stable hyperthyroidism with about 90% sensitivity and about 81% specificity, while in the test set the corresponding values were approximately 79% and 70%.

Hyperthyroidism patients were newly diagnosed, with disease duration under 2 months, and aged 18 to 65 years. Patients with other autoimmune diseases, uncontrolled infections, pregnancy or lactation were excluded. Clinical symptoms, serum thyroxine, TRAb, thyroid ultrasound and orbital computed tomography were used for diagnosis. Trizol reagent was used to extract the total RNA, and its quality was then checked on an Agilent 2100 Bioanalyzer. TCR beta CDR3 regions were amplified from RNA transcripts for repertoire sequencing. A first-round RT-PCR used HTBI primers with the Qiagen OneStep RT-PCR kit, followed by a second-round multiplex PCR, size selection and purification. Sequencing of the libraries was carried out on an Illumina HiSeq2000 in paired-end mode with 100 bp reads. The study's processing was this. SOAPnuke was used to process the reads, throwing out any read that had adapters, had uncalled bases, had a mean Phred below 15, or lacked an exact constant-primer or identifier match. COPE v1.2.5 was used to merge the high-quality paired reads. Clonotypes were defined as unique nucleotide sequences and were aligned to IMGT TRB V, D and J references using MiTCR v1.1. The analysis was limited to V-J combinations with a frequency above 0.0001, which together covered 98% to 99.2% of repertoires. For each V-J combination, a TCR clonal expansion and chaos score was defined as the ratio of F50 clonal expansion to chaos observed in the TCRdist matrix. Welch's t-statistics and random forest were used to reduce features to about a dozen V-J combinations, which were fed into a naive Bayes classifier. The similarity between thyroid and blood repertoires was quantified using the Morisita-Horn index. In TCRdb, the public reads were trimmed at Q25 with fastp and aligned with MiXCR, with productive beta chains retained. Entries that share a CDR3 protein sequence are merged under the most common genes and DNA. The V and J calls here are based on TCRdb, not the publication. Recorded for this sample are about 1.1 million distinct CDR3 sequences; 35% to 45% of them occurred a single time. The top ten constitute 11% of the sample.

The sequence was collected from an adult man with Graves' hyperthyroidism. The sequencing sample was made of peripheral blood or thyroid tissue (not recorded which). The chain uses TRBV9 and TRBJ2-5; the D gene is possibly TRBD1 or TRBD2, with 6 bases matching each. The DNA sequence is given as TGTGCCAGCAGCGTTGGGGGGCTCCAAGAGACCCAGTACTTC. It specifies CASSVGGLQETQYF.